Sequencing of this T cell receptor (beta chain) was carried out in a study of STAT5B mutations in CD4+ large granular lymphocyte leukemia. Overall study context: Healthy donors showed HLA-associated enrichment of the CDR3 'QG' motif.

Study findings and constraints: Main leukemic clonotypes were patient-specific, but about 26% appeared at low frequency elsewhere. 8/27 top patient clones versus 2/35 control clones were TRBV06-family.

V lost 0 bases and J lost 4; bases outside the gene matches: 22. In germline, CDR1 is GTSNPN, CDR2 SVGIG (reference sequence). The CDR3 sequence is 21 residues long. The table came from immunoSEQ multiplex PCR; TCRdb's copy has only in-frame clones and leaves some out. The data show about 40,000 clones, 80% to 90% seen once. Comment on this clone: Its antigen is undetermined.

J is TRBJ2-1 and V is TRBV30, with 9 nucleotides matching TRBD2. This sequence was found in a human donor in good health. What was sequenced was CD4+ T cells from blood buffy coats. The CDR3 loop reads CAWSVPEWDSGRRGGYNEQFF. The CDR3 bases are TGTGCCTGGAGTGTACCCGAGTGGGACTCCGGTCGGCGGGGGGGGTACAATGAGCAGTTCTTC.